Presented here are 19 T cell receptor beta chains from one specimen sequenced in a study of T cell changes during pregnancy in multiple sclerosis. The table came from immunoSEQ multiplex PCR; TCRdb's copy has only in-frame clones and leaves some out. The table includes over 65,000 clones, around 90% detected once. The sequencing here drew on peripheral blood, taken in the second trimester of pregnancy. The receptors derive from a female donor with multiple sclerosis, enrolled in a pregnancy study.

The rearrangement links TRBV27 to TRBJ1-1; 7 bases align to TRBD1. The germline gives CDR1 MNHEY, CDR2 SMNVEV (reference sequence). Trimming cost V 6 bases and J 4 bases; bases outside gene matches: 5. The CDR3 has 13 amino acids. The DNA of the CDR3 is TGTGCCAGCAGCCCAGGGGGGTCCACTGAAGCTTTCTTT. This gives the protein CASSPGGSTEAFF.

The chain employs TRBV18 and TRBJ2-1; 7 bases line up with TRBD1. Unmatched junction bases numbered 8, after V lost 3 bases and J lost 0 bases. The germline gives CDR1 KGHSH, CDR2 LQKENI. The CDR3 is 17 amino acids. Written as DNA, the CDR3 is TGTGCCAGCTCACCGAGACAGGGTATGAGCTCCTACAATGAGCAGTTCTTC. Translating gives CASSPRQGMSSYNEQFF.

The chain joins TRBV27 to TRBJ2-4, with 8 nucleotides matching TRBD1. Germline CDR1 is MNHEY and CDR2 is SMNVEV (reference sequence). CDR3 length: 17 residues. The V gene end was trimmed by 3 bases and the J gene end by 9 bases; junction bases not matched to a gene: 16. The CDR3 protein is CASSFRSPGQGAVIQYF. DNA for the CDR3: TGTGCCAGCAGTTTCCGTTCTCCCGGGCAGGGGGCCGTCATTCAGTACTTC.

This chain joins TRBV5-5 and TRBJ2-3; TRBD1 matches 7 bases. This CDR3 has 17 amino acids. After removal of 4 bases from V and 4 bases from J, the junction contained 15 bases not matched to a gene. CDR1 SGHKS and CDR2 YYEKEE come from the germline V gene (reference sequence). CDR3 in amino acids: CASSPRGTGTASDTQYF. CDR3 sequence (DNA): TGTGCCAGCAGCCCCCGGGGAACCGGGACAGCTTCAGATACGCAGTATTTT.

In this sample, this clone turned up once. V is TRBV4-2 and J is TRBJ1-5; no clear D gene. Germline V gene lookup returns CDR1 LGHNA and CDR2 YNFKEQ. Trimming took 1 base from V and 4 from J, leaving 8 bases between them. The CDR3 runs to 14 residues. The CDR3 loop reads CASSQGGSNQPQHF. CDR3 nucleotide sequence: TGTGCCAGCAGCCAAGGAGGTTCAAATCAGCCCCAGCATTTT.

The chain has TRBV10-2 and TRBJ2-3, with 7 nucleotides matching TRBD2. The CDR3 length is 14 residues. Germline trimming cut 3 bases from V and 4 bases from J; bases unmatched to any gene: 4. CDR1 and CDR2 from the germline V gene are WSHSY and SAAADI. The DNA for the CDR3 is TGCGCCAGCAGTGACGGGGGGAACTCAGATACGCAGTATTTT. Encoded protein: CASSDGGNSDTQYF.

The DNA for the CDR3 is TGTGCCTGGAGGCCATGGGGGGGTCTCAATGAAAAACTGTTTTTT. Its translation is CAWRPWGGLNEKLFF. The gene calls are TRBV30 and TRBJ1-4; D is possibly TRBD1 (5 bases). The CDR3 sequence is 15 residues long. CDR1 GTSNPN and CDR2 SVGIG come from the germline V gene (reference sequence). Trimming shortened V by 3 bases and J by 5 bases, and 16 bases separated the two germline ends.

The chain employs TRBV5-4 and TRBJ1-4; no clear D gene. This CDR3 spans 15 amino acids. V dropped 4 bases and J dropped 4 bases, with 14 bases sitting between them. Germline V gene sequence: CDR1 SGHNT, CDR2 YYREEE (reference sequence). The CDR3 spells CASSPQAGINEKLFF. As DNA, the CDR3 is TGTGCCAGCAGCCCTCAGGCGGGGATTAATGAAAAACTGTTTTTT.

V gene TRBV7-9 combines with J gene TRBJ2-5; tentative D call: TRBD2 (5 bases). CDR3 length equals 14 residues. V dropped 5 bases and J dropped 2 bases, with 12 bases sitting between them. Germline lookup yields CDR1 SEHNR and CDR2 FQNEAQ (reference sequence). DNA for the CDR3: TGTGCCAGCAGCCCTCCGGGAATTCAAGAGACCCAGTACTTC. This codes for CASSPPGIQETQYF.

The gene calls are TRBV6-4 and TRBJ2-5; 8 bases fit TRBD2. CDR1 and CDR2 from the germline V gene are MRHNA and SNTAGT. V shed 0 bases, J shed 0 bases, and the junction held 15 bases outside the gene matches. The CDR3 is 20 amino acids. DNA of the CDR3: TGTGCCAGCAGTGACTCGAAGAAGTGGCAGGGACTAGGGTACCAAGAGACCCAGTACTTC. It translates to CASSDSKKWQGLGYQETQYF.

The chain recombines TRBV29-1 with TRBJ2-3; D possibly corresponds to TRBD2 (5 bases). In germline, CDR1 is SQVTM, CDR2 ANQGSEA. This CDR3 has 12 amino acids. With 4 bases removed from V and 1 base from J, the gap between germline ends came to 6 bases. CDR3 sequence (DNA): TGCAGCGTTGTGAGGGGCACAGATACGCAGTATTTT. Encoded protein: CSVVRGTDTQYF.

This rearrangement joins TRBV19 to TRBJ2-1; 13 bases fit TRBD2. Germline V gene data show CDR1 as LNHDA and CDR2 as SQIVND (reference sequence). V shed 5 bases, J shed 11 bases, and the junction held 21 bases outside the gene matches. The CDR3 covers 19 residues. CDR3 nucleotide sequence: TGTGCCAGTAGTTATCGGCCAACTAGCGGGGGGGAGTTGGGTATGAAGCAGTTCTTC. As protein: CASSYRPTSGGELGMKQFF.

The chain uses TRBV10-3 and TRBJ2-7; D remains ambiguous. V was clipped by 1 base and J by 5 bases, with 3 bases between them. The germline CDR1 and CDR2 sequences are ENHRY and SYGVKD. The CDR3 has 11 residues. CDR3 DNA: TGTGCCATCAGTGAGTTCGACGAGCAGTACTTC. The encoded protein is CAISEFDEQYF.

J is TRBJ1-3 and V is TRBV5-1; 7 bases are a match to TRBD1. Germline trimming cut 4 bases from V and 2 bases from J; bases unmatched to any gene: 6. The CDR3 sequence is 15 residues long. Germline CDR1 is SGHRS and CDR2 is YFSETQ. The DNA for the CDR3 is TGCGCCAGCAGCCCGGGGACAGAAGCTGGAAACACCATATATTTT. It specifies CASSPGTEAGNTIYF.

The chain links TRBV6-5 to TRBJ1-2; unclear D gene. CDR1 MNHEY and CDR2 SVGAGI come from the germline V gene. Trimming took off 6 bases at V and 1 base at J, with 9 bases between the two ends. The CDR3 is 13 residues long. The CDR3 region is CASSSGFNYGYTF. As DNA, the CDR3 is TGTGCCAGCAGCTCCGGGTTTAACTATGGCTACACCTTC.

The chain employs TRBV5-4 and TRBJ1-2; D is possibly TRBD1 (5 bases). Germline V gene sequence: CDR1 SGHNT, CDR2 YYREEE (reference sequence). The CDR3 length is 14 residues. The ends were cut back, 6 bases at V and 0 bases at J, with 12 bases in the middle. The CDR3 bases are TGTGCCAGCACCCGGGGGGGGACTAACTATGGCTACACCTTC. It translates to CASTRGGTNYGYTF. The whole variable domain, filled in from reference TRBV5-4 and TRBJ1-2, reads ETGVTQSPTHLIKTRGQQVTLRCSSQSGHNTVSWYQQALGQGPQFIFQYYREEENGRGNFPPRFSGLQFPNYSSELNVNALELDDSALYLCASTRGGTNYGYTFGSGTRLTVV.

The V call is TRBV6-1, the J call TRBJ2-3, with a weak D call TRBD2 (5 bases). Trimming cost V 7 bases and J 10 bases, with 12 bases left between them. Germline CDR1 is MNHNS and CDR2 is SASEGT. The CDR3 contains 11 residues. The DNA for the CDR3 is TGTGCCAGCACGGGGATTCTAGCGCAGTATTTT. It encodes CASTGILAQYF.

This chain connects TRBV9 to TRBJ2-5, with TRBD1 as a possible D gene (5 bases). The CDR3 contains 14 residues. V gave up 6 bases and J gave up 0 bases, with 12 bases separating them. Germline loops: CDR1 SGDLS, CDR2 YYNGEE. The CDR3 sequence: CASTRGGNQETQYF. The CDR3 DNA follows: TGTGCCAGCACTAGGGGCGGCAACCAAGAGACCCAGTACTTC.

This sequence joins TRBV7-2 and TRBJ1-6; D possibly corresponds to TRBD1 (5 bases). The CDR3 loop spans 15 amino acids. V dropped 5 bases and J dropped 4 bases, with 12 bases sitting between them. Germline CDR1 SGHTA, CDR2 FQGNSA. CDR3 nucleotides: TGTGCCAGCAGCCCGATAGGGGTTTATAATTCACCCCTCCACTTT. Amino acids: CASSPIGVYNSPLHF.